Each of the 29 T cell receptor beta chains below was sequenced from the same sample in a study of blood T cell repertoires in COVID-19. TCRdb's copy holds only in-frame clones and misses some; the assay was immunoSEQ multiplex PCR. This sample yields approximately 200,000 clones, of which roughly 76% are seen a single time; roughly 5% belongs to the top ten. The sequencing input was peripheral blood. The receptors were gathered from a human donor in a cohort sampled during active COVID-19.

The CDR3 DNA follows: TGTGCCAGCAGCAATCGAAACAGAATCTACCCCTACGAGCAGTACTTC. This encodes CASSNRNRIYPYEQYF. The rearrangement joins TRBV21-1 to TRBJ2-7; the D call of TRBD1 is as the table states it, not checked on the DNA. TRBV21-1 is listed as a pseudogene. This CDR3 is 16 amino acids long.

This rearrangement joins TRBV5-1 to TRBJ1-2; 9 bases are a match to TRBD1. The CDR3 spans 15 residues. In germline, CDR1 is SGHRS, CDR2 YFSETQ. J lost 8 bases, V lost 4 bases, and 12 bases had no gene match. CDR3 DNA sequence: TGCGCCAGCAGCCTATGGACAGGGGATACGGGAGGCTACACCTTC. This codes for CASSLWTGDTGGYTF.

J is TRBJ2-5 and V is TRBV3-1 (or the pseudogene TRBV3-2), with 8 bases matching TRBD1. The germline V gene has CDR1 LGHDT and CDR2 YNNKEL (reference sequence). Germline trimming cut 6 bases from V and 5 bases from J; bases unmatched to any gene: 8. This CDR3 has 14 amino acids. Written as DNA, the CDR3 is TGTGCCAGCAGTTTTAGGACAGGGCCGGAGACCCAGTACTTC. Amino acids: CASSFRTGPETQYF.

This clone was observed a single time. The rearrangement uses TRBV5-4 and TRBJ2-3; 13 bases fit TRBD2. Germline CDR1 SGHNT, CDR2 YYREEE (reference sequence). V shed 4 bases, J shed 4 bases, and the junction held 6 bases outside the gene matches. The CDR3 covers 16 residues. CDR3 coding DNA: TGTGCCAGCAGCGTGACTAGCGGGAGGTCGGCAGATACGCAGTATTTT. Translation gives CASSVTSGRSADTQYF.

The chain carries TRBV4-3 and TRBJ2-6; 8 bases map to TRBD1. This CDR3 region has 18 residues. The J segment lost 4 bases and the V segment lost 0 bases, leaving 8 bases of the junction unmatched. Germline assignment: CDR1 LGHNA and CDR2 YSLEER. Here the CDR3 reads CASSQEGQAVWGANVLTF. The DNA for the CDR3 is TGCGCCAGCAGCCAAGAGGGACAGGCCGTGTGGGGGGCCAACGTCCTGACTTTC.

The chain links TRBV7-6 to TRBJ2-2, with 7 bases lining up with TRBD2. There are 17 residues in the CDR3. V trimming: 1 base; J trimming: 7 bases; junction bases outside the gene matches: 12. Germline V gene lookup returns CDR1 SGHVS and CDR2 FNYEAQ. CDR3 sequence reads: CASSLVGGSSGGGELFF. The DNA for the CDR3 is TGTGCCAGCAGCTTAGTGGGCGGGAGCTCCGGCGGCGGGGAGCTGTTTTTT.

This clone came up a few times. The V gene is TRBV9, the J gene TRBJ2-1; TRBD2 aligns across 8 bases. The J segment lost 8 bases and the V segment lost 1 base, leaving 14 bases of the junction unmatched. Germline lookup yields CDR1 SGDLS and CDR2 YYNGEE. The length of the CDR3 is 17 residues. CDR3 region: CASSVFELAVSRDEQFF. For the CDR3, the DNA is TGTGCCAGCAGCGTATTCGAACTAGCGGTAAGCAGGGATGAGCAGTTCTTC.

The V call is TRBV5-1, the J call TRBJ2-3; the match to TRBD1 covers 11 bases. This CDR3 comprises 15 residues. Per germline, CDR1 SGHRS and CDR2 YFSETQ. The trim removed 3 bases at V and 7 bases at J, leaving 7 bases unmatched. DNA for the CDR3: TGCGCCAGCAGCTCTGGGACAGGGGGAACTAATACGCAGTATTTT. Translated: CASSSGTGGTNTQYF. The full variable domain, completed using reference TRBV5-1 and TRBJ2-3, is KAGVTQTPRYLIKTRGQQVTLSCSPISGHRSVSWYQQTPGQGLQFLFEYFSETQRNKGNFPGRFSGRQFSNSRSEMNVSTLELGDSALYLCASSSGTGGTNTQYFGPGTRLTVL.

This clone has only a few counts. The rearrangement links TRBV7-9 to TRBJ1-5, with TRBD1 identical over 9 bases. This CDR3 has 14 residues. V dropped 6 bases and J dropped 4; count of bases not matched to a gene: 4. Germline V gene data show CDR1 as SEHNR and CDR2 as FQNEAQ (reference sequence). CDR3 residues: CASSQGQGNQPQHF. CDR3 coding DNA: TGTGCCAGCAGTCAAGGACAGGGGAATCAGCCCCAGCATTTT.

This clone was counted a few times. In DNA form, the CDR3 reads TGTGCCAGCAGTTACGGACTAGTGATTTACAATGAGCAGTTCTTC. This codes for CASSYGLVIYNEQFF. The chain employs TRBV6-6 and TRBJ2-1; 7 positions match TRBD2. Germline CDR1 reads MNHNY; CDR2 reads SVGAGI (reference sequence). This CDR3 is 15 amino acids long. V trimming: 2 bases; J trimming: 4 bases; junction bases outside the gene matches: 5.

This sequence joins TRBV6-5 and TRBJ2-7; 13 bases map to TRBD2. Germline CDR1 is MNHEY and CDR2 is SVGAGI. V lost 4 bases and J lost 5; bases outside the gene matches: 5. The CDR3 has 15 amino acids. The CDR3 coding sequence is TGTGCCAGCAGTTCAGGACTAGCGGGAGTAAACGAGCAGTACTTC. Its translation is CASSSGLAGVNEQYF.

This clone came up once. The chain employs TRBV19 and TRBJ1-5; 8 nucleotides align to TRBD1. CDR1 is LNHDA and CDR2 is SQIVND in the germline V gene (reference sequence). The CDR3 is 16 amino acids. The V segment lost 3 bases and the J segment 0 bases; nucleotides outside the gene matches: 4. CDR3 in amino acids: CASSIRGQLSNQPQHF. CDR3 nucleotide sequence: TGTGCCAGTAGTATCAGGGGGCAGCTTAGCAATCAGCCCCAGCATTTT. The full variable domain, completed using reference TRBV19 and TRBJ1-5, is DGGITQSPKYLFRKEGQNVTLSCEQNLNHDAMYWYRQDPGQGLRLIYYSQIVNDFQKGDIAEGYSVSREKKESFPLTVTSAQKNPTAFYLCASSIRGQLSNQPQHFGDGTRLSIL.

The chain combines TRBV28 with TRBJ2-1; 14 nucleotides agree with TRBD2. The V gene's germline CDR1 is MDHEN and CDR2 SYDVKM. The CDR3 runs 16 residues. After removal of 7 bases from V and 7 bases from J, the junction contained 9 bases not matched to a gene. This chain's CDR3 is CASTEPGLAGGNEQFF. CDR3 bases: TGTGCCAGCACCGAACCCGGACTAGCGGGAGGTAATGAGCAGTTCTTC.

As regards this clone: In the same sample, other DNA sequences code for this CDR3. The chain has TRBV3-1 (or the pseudogene TRBV3-2) and TRBJ1-5, with D uncertain. This CDR3 spans 16 amino acids. Germline V CDR1 and CDR2: LGHDT, YNNKEL (reference sequence). Trimming took off 1 base at V and 3 bases at J, with 13 bases between the two ends. The CDR3 sequence: CASSQARGGSNQPQHF. The CDR3 nucleotides are TGTGCCAGCAGCCAAGCGCGAGGTGGATCCAATCAGCCCCAGCATTTT.

The chain joins TRBV28 to TRBJ1-1; D might be TRBD1 (5 bases). The CDR3 sequence is 16 residues long. Trimming took off 1 base at V and 3 bases at J, with 15 bases between the two ends. Germline values: CDR1 MDHEN, CDR2 SYDVKM. CDR3 coding DNA: TGTGCCAGCAGTTTATTCTCTGTTGGGGGGTACACTGAAGCTTTCTTT. Protein: CASSLFSVGGYTEAFF.

This chain connects TRBV21-1 to TRBJ2-1; TRBD1, the D gene given by the table, was not confirmed from the DNA. TRBV21-1 is a pseudogene. CDR3 length equals 19 residues. The CDR3 DNA reads TGTGCCAGCAGTAGGACAGGCACCTACCGAATAGCCTCCTACAATGAGCAGTTCTTC. Amino acids: CASSRTGTYRIASYNEQFF.

This sequence joins TRBV25-1 and TRBJ2-5; D remains ambiguous. CDR3 length equals 15 residues. The ends were cut back, 1 base at V and 1 base at J, with 10 bases in the middle. Germline V CDR1 and CDR2: MGHDK, SYGVNS. CDR3 nucleotide sequence: TGTGCCAGCAGTGAATTTCGGAGTTTCCAAGAGACCCAGTACTTC. Residues: CASSEFRSFQETQYF. Together with reference TRBV25-1 and TRBJ2-5, the CDR3 gives the full variable domain: EADIYQTPRYLVIGTGKKITLECSQTMGHDKMYWYQQDPGMELHLIHYSYGVNSTEKGDLSSESTVSRIRTEHFPLTLESARPSHTSQYLCASSEFRSFQETQYFGPGTRLLVL.

The genes are TRBV27 and TRBJ1-5; 9 bases fit TRBD1. This CDR3 has 14 residues. Germline CDR1 is MNHEY and CDR2 is SMNVEV (reference sequence). The ends lost 5 bases at V and 4 bases at J; junction bases unmatched: 3. This CDR3 is CASSPTGGNQPQHF. The CDR3 nucleotides read TGTGCCAGCAGTCCGACAGGGGGAAATCAGCCCCAGCATTTT.

A word on this clone: An end of the junction does not agree with germline; a read error may underlie this. The V and J genes are TRBV6-2 or TRBV6-3 and TRBJ1-5, with D hard to call. Per germline, CDR1 MNHEY and CDR2 SVGEGT. The CDR3 spans 14 residues. The CDR3 sequence: CASSYVHSNQSQHF. CDR3 bases: TGTGCCAGCAGTTACGTTCATAGCAATCAGTCCCAGCATTTT.

The chain carries TRBV6-2 or TRBV6-3 and TRBJ2-2; D uncertain. The germline V and J ends were trimmed by 4 bases and 1 base, with 7 bases remaining between them. The germline V gene has CDR1 MNHEY and CDR2 SVGEGT. The CDR3 runs 14 residues. CDR3 amino acids: CASSSRENTGELFF. In DNA form, the CDR3 reads TGTGCCAGCAGTTCCCGAGAGAACACCGGGGAGCTGTTTTTT.

This sequence joins TRBV6-2 or TRBV6-3 and TRBJ1-1, with D unclear. Germline CDR1 reads MNHEY; CDR2 reads SVGEGT. The CDR3 is 15 residues long. V was pared by 6 bases and J by 5 bases, with 19 bases between. In DNA form, the CDR3 reads TGTGCCAGCAGCCTCCAAGGTTTGAGCGGGACTGAAGCTTTCTTT. Translation gives CASSLQGLSGTEAFF.

With respect to this clone: A far larger clone differs by one base, so this is likely a read error. The sample carries other DNA sequences with the same CDR3. J is TRBJ2-1 and V is TRBV5-4, with TRBD2 matching over 8 bases. The V and J ends lost 4 bases and 6 bases, in that order; junction bases with no gene match: 3. CDR1 and CDR2 (germline): SGHNT, YYREEE (reference sequence). The CDR3 extends over 13 amino acids. For the CDR3, the DNA is TGTGCCAGCAGCCCCGGGACTAGCAATGAGCAGTTCTTC. Protein: CASSPGTSNEQFF.

The V and J genes are TRBV27 and TRBJ2-4; TRBD1 matches at 8 bases. CDR1 is MNHEY and CDR2 is SMNVEV in the germline V gene (reference sequence). Unmatched junction bases numbered 3, after V lost 2 bases and J lost 0 bases. This CDR3 comprises 16 residues. The CDR3 DNA follows: TGTGCCAGCAGTTTACGACAGGGGCTAGCCAAAAACATTCAGTACTTC. It encodes CASSLRQGLAKNIQYF.

This clone has just one count. The chain couples TRBV7-9 to TRBJ2-7; tentatively, D is TRBD2 (6 bases). The CDR3 contains 15 residues. V was shortened by 2 bases and J by 7 bases, with 18 bases between the two germline ends. Per the germline V gene, CDR1 is SEHNR and CDR2 is FQNEAQ (reference sequence). CDR3 coding DNA: TGTGCCAGCAGCTTACCCATCTGGAGGGCCGGGGAGCAGTACTTC. This sequence encodes CASSLPIWRAGEQYF. Full variable domain (remainder filled in from reference TRBV7-9 and TRBJ2-7): DTGVSQNPRHKITKRGQNVTFRCDPISEHNRLYWYRQTLGQGPEFLTYFQNEAQLEKSRLLSDRFSAERPKGSFSTLEIQRTEQGDSAMYLCASSLPIWRAGEQYFGPGTRLTVT.

This clone was counted many times. The rearrangement links TRBV27 to TRBJ2-1; TRBD2 is a possible D gene (5 bases). Deletions cut 9 bases from V and 4 bases from J, with 10 bases between. CDR1 MNHEY and CDR2 SMNVEV come from the germline V gene (reference sequence). This CDR3 region has 12 residues. The CDR3 DNA reads as TGTGCCAGTCTGGGAGTGTACAATGAGCAGTTCTTC. Its protein product is CASLGVYNEQFF.

The chain recombines TRBV7-9 with TRBJ1-1; no clear D. Germline values: CDR1 SEHNR, CDR2 FQNEAQ (reference sequence). CDR3 length equals 15 residues. Trimming took 4 bases from V and 8 from J, leaving 20 bases between them. The DNA for the CDR3 is TGTGCCAGCAGCTCGGGAATGGAAGGGATTAAGGAAGCTTTCTTT. It encodes CASSSGMEGIKEAFF.

The V call is TRBV2, the J call TRBJ1-2; D possibly corresponds to TRBD1 (6 bases). The CDR3 totals 13 residues. Deletions cut 5 bases from V and 5 bases from J, with 12 bases between. CDR1 and CDR2 from the germline V gene are SNHLY and FYNNEI. CDR3 loop: CASSLQGSYGYTF. As DNA, the CDR3 is TGTGCCAGCAGTCTACAGGGATCTTATGGCTACACCTTC.

The chain is built from TRBV10-3 and TRBJ2-7; the D gene is possibly TRBD2 (6 bases). The CDR3 is 12 residues long. V was shortened by 7 bases and J by 5 bases, with 12 bases between the two germline ends. Germline V gene lookup returns CDR1 ENHRY and CDR2 SYGVKD. As DNA, the CDR3 is TGTGCCATCAACCGGGGGAGTAACGAGCAGTACTTC. Translated, it gives CAINRGSNEQYF.

The rearrangement uses TRBV7-2 and TRBJ2-3; 8 bases are shared with TRBD2. CDR1 and CDR2 from the germline V gene are SGHTA and FQGNSA. V was clipped by 4 bases and J by 8 bases; unmatched bases: 8. The CDR3 is made up of 14 amino acids. The DNA for the CDR3 is TGTGCCAGCAGCTCGGCCGGGACTAGTGGTACGCAGTATTTT. It specifies CASSSAGTSGTQYF.